This T cell receptor (beta chain) was sequenced for a study of T cells in Graves' hyperthyroidism and ophthalmopathy. Regarding the study as a whole: Blood also held most thyroid clonotypes expanded beyond 0.001. Ophthalmopathy, as predicted by the model, came a median about six months after the prediction.

Patients showing uncontrolled infection, other autoimmune disease, pregnancy or lactation were ineligible. Fresh peripheral blood, under 13 ml, yielded the PBMCs. Notes on this clonotype: Its antigen is unidentified.

The V and J ends lost 5 bases and 6 bases, in that order; junction bases with no gene match: 11. This CDR3 spans 17 amino acids. RNA transcripts yielded amplified TCR beta CDR3 regions. A set of HTBI primers served as the primers for a first-round RT-PCR of the TCR CDR3. TCRdb ran MiXCR on the multiplex PCR reads and lists one entry per CDR3 protein. The sample comprises 600,000 to 900,000 distinct CDR3 sequences, over 15% of which are singletons, and roughly 8% rests with the top ten. The chain combines TRBV12-3 or TRBV12-4 with TRBJ2-3; 13 nucleotides line up with TRBD2. The sequenced sample was blood. This clonotype originated in a man between 18 and 35 years old with Graves' hyperthyroidism. The CDR3 region has the DNA TGTGCCAGCAGTCTTGGACTAGCGGGAGTTAAGGGGGATACGCAGTATTTT. The encoded protein is CASSLGLAGVKGDTQYF.